These 16 T cell receptor beta chains came from one sample sequenced in a study of blood T cells in healthy people across ages. Combining a sample-barcoded 5' primer with a J-beta primer mix, a second PCR ran for roughly 7 to 12 cycles. TCRdb reprocessed the 5' RACE reads via MiXCR and lists one record per CDR3 protein. This table has fewer than 950,000 distinct CDR3 sequences, roughly 40% appearing once. The sequenced sample was blood. Receptors were obtained from a man between 18 and 29 years old in good health.

This clonotype occurred a few times. The chain links TRBV12-3 or TRBV12-4 to TRBJ1-2; D is perhaps TRBD1 (6 bases). This CDR3 region has 14 residues. V was clipped by 7 bases and J by 8 bases, with 20 bases between them. The CDR3 nucleotides are TGTGCCAGCAACCGAGGGGGGGGTGGCTACGGCTACACCTTC. It specifies CASNRGGGGYGYTF.

In its sample, this clonotype was seen once. Just one base apart from a much larger clone, this may be a read error. V and J are TRBV20-1 and TRBJ2-5; D may be TRBD1 (5 bases). TRBJ2-7 matches the DNA end more closely, so the J call is doubtful. The CDR3 sequence is 12 residues long. Germline CDR1 is DFQATT and CDR2 is SNEGSKA (reference sequence). Written as DNA, the CDR3 is TGCAGCCTCGCAGGGCAGACGTACGAGCAGTACTTC. This encodes CSLAGQTYEQYF.

This clonotype came up a few times. The J gene is TRBJ2-5, the V gene TRBV7-3, with a tentative D call TRBD2 (7 bases). The CDR3 has 14 amino acids. Looked up from germline, CDR1 is SGHTA and CDR2 is FQGTGA. V lost 2 bases to trimming and J lost 5 bases, with 12 bases between them. DNA for the CDR3: TGTGCCAGCAGCTTATACCGGGGGGCGGAGACCCAGTACTTC. It encodes CASSLYRGAETQYF.

This clonotype has only a few counts. V and J are TRBV2 and TRBJ1-1; tentatively, D is TRBD1 (5 bases). Trimming left V 1 base short and J 6 bases short, with 12 bases between. Germline assignment: CDR1 SNHLY and CDR2 FYNNEI. This CDR3 contains 14 residues. The CDR3 region is CASSEVGGRAEAFF. Written as DNA, the CDR3 is TGTGCCAGCAGTGAAGTGGGTGGCAGGGCTGAAGCTTTCTTT.

The chain uses TRBV7-9 and TRBJ1-5; D perhaps matches TRBD1 (5 bases). V was clipped by 7 bases and J by 6 bases, with 16 bases between them. CDR3 length equals 14 residues. Germline V gene lookup returns CDR1 SEHNR and CDR2 FQNEAQ (reference sequence). CDR3 DNA: TGTGCCAGCACCGTATGGGGGTCTGGTCAGCCCCAGCATTTT. It specifies CASTVWGSGQPQHF.

The V call is TRBV20-1, the J call TRBJ2-3; TRBD2 matches 8 bases. V shed 4 bases and J 2 bases; nucleotides not matched to a gene: 5. The CDR3 covers 14 residues. The germline V gene encodes CDR1 DFQATT and CDR2 SNEGSKA (reference sequence). The CDR3 reads CSAIVGLVTDTQYF. CDR3 nucleotide sequence: TGCAGTGCTATAGTGGGACTAGTCACAGATACGCAGTATTTT.

This sequence joins TRBV2 and TRBJ2-5; D not resolved. This CDR3 has 10 residues. Trimming pared 10 bases from V and 5 bases from J, leaving 8 bases between. Germline V gene sequence: CDR1 SNHLY, CDR2 FYNNEI. The CDR3 DNA is TGTGCCACCGTTAAGGAGACCCAGTACTTC. Translated, it gives CATVKETQYF.

The chain carries TRBV29-1 and TRBJ1-1; no clear D. Deletions cut 0 bases from V and 11 bases from J, with 1 base between. There are 8 residues in the CDR3. Germline values: CDR1 SQVTM, CDR2 ANQGSEA. As DNA, the CDR3 is TGCAGCGTTGAAGAGGCTTTCTTT. This gives the protein CSVEEAFF. Full variable domain (rest looked up from reference TRBV29-1 and TRBJ1-1): SAVISQKPSRDICQRGTSLTIQCQVDSQVTMMFWYRQQPGQSLTLIATANQGSEATYESGFVIDKFPISRPNLTFSTLTVSNMSPEDSSIYLCSVEEAFFGQGTRLTVV.

This clonotype has ten or more counts. V usage is TRBV20-1 and J usage is TRBJ1-2; no definite D call. Per the germline V gene, CDR1 is DFQATT and CDR2 is SNEGSKA (reference sequence). Trimming left V 6 bases short and J 1 base short, with 9 bases between. The CDR3 runs to 12 residues. CDR3 region: CSADDGNYGYTF. In DNA form, the CDR3 reads TGCAGTGCGGATGACGGTAACTATGGCTACACCTTC.

This clonotype was detected only a few times. The J gene is TRBJ1-2, the V gene TRBV6-5; 9 bases align to TRBD1. Germline CDR1 is MNHEY and CDR2 is SVGAGI. With V trimmed by 6 bases and J by 8 bases, 16 bases remained unmatched. The length of the CDR3 is 16 residues. CDR3 bases: TGTGCCAGCAGCTACAACACCGGGACAGGGCACGTCGGCTACACCTTC. Protein product: CASSYNTGTGHVGYTF.

In the case of this clonotype: A much larger clonotype is one base distant, so this may be a read error. V usage is TRBV12-3 or TRBV12-4 and J usage is TRBJ1-2, with unresolved D. The CDR3 has 14 residues. The V end was cut by 4 bases, the J end by 4 bases, with 13 bases between. This chain's CDR3 is CASSSSPDPYGYTF. The DNA for the CDR3 is TGTGCCAGCAGTTCGAGTCCCGACCCCTATGGCTACACCTTC.

Notes on this clonotype: Mismatch with germline at one junction end may stem from a read error. J is TRBJ2-1 and V is TRBV7-2; D might be TRBD1 or TRBD2, each matching 5 bases. This CDR3 is 15 amino acids long. Germline-derived CDR1 and CDR2 are SGHTA and FQGNSA. CDR3 sequence: CASSLEGTGYSEQFF. In nucleotides, the CDR3 is TGTGCCAGCAGCTTAGAAGGGACGGGTTACAGTGAGCAGTTCTTC.

This clonotype came up a few times. This sequence joins TRBV7-2 and TRBJ2-7; TRBD2 aligns across 12 bases. CDR1 is SGHTA, CDR2 FQGNSA, per germline. The junction had 7 bases not matched to a gene; V was cut back by 2 bases and J by 5 bases. This CDR3 is built from 16 residues. The CDR3 reads CASSLPGLAGFNEQYF. CDR3 sequence (DNA): TGTGCCAGCAGCTTACCCGGACTAGCGGGGTTCAACGAGCAGTACTTC.

This clonotype was counted at least ten times. V gene TRBV5-1 combines with J gene TRBJ2-7; D might be TRBD2 (6 bases). The germline V gene encodes CDR1 SGHRS and CDR2 YFSETQ. The V gene lost 0 bases and the J gene lost 5 bases, with 12 bases spanning the gap. The CDR3 contains 14 residues. The DNA of the CDR3 is TGCGCCAGCAGCTTGGGCACCCGCGGGGACGAGCAGTACTTC. This translates into CASSLGTRGDEQYF.

This clonotype came up a few times. V is TRBV27 and J is TRBJ1-2; a possible D gene is TRBD1 (5 bases). The CDR3 totals 15 residues. The germline CDR1 and CDR2 sequences are MNHEY and SMNVEV (reference sequence). With 6 bases removed from V and 4 bases from J, the gap between germline ends came to 18 bases. The CDR3 DNA reads as TGTGCCAGCAGGCCCTCTGGGGGATTTCGCTATGGCTACACCTTC. This codes for CASRPSGGFRYGYTF.

This clonotype was recorded a few times. One junction end does not reproduce the germline sequence, and a read error may be involved. This chain connects TRBV7-7 to TRBJ2-1; a weak D match, TRBD1 (6 bases). The germline CDR1 and CDR2 sequences are SSHAT and FNYEAQ (reference sequence). CDR3 length equals 18 residues. The CDR3 loop reads CASSLEVLGPKPVQGQFF. Written as DNA, the CDR3 is TGTGCTAGCAGCTTAGAGGTCCTGGGACCCAAACCAGTACAGGGGCAGTTCTTC.